The 13 T cell receptor beta chains presented below share a single source sample, sequenced in a study of blood T cells in healthy people across ages. Combining a sample-barcoded 5' primer with a J-beta primer mix, a second PCR ran for roughly 6 to 12 cycles. From the 5' RACE reads, TCRdb called clonotypes with MiXCR, one entry per CDR3 protein. The sample gives about 780,000 distinct CDR3 sequences, less than 60% of which show up once; around 18% is in the top ten. Sequenced: blood. These receptors originate from an elderly man in good health.

J is TRBJ2-3 and V is TRBV20-1; tentative D call: TRBD2 (6 bases). CDR1 is DFQATT, CDR2 SNEGSKA, per germline (reference sequence). CDR3 size: 15 residues. V gave up 4 bases and J gave up 0 bases, with 14 bases separating them. The CDR3 spells CSATDGSGSTDTQYF. CDR3 sequence (DNA): TGCAGTGCTACCGACGGAAGCGGGAGCACAGATACGCAGTATTTT.

In this sample, this clonotype turned up a few times. The CDR3 DNA reads TGCAGTGCACCCGACAGGGGAGGCCAGGGCGCCAAAAACATTCAGTACTTC. It yields the protein CSAPDRGGQGAKNIQYF. This sequence joins TRBV20-1 and TRBJ2-4, with 8 positions matching TRBD1. V shed 6 bases and J 1 base; nucleotides not matched to a gene: 14. Germline V gene lookup returns CDR1 DFQATT and CDR2 SNEGSKA (reference sequence). The CDR3 sequence is 17 residues long.

V gene TRBV24-1 combines with J gene TRBJ2-1; D is perhaps TRBD1 or TRBD2 (5 bases each). Trimming removed 4 bases from V and 9 bases from J, with 15 bases in between. The CDR3 contains 14 residues. Germline assignment: CDR1 KGHDR and CDR2 SFDVKD. The CDR3 is CATSEGTANGEQFF. DNA for the CDR3: TGTGCCACCAGTGAAGGGACGGCTAATGGTGAGCAGTTCTTC.

This sequence joins TRBV29-1 and TRBJ2-1; no reliable D call. V was clipped by 0 bases and J by 1 base, with 13 bases between them. The CDR3 spans 16 residues. Germline assignment: CDR1 SQVTM and CDR2 ANQGSEA. The CDR3 loop is CSVEDPTQRSYNEQFF. The CDR3 DNA follows: TGCAGCGTTGAAGATCCAACCCAGCGTTCCTACAATGAGCAGTTCTTC.

The chain couples TRBV29-1 to TRBJ2-3; TRBD1 matches at 10 bases. CDR1 is SQVTM, CDR2 ANQGSEA, per germline. J was trimmed by 3 bases and V by 4 bases; bases with no gene match: 4. This CDR3 region has 14 residues. The CDR3 DNA sequence: TGCAGCGTTGGTCCGGGACAGGGGACAGATACGCAGTATTTT. It yields the protein CSVGPGQGTDTQYF.

This clonotype occurred many times. This sequence joins TRBV20-1 and TRBJ2-7; 7 bases map to TRBD1. J lost 9 bases, V lost 5 bases, and 16 bases had no gene match. The CDR3 has 14 residues. Germline CDR1 DFQATT, CDR2 SNEGSKA (reference sequence). The CDR3 here is CSAVDRDRTWGQYF. The CDR3 DNA follows: TGCAGTGCTGTAGACAGGGACCGTACCTGGGGGCAGTACTTC.

This clonotype was counted a few times. CDR3 protein: CASSQGLAGSGTDTQYF. CDR3 bases: TGCGCCAGCAGCCAGGGGCTAGCGGGATCGGGCACAGATACGCAGTATTTT. This sequence joins TRBV4-3 and TRBJ2-3, with 9 bases aligning to TRBD2. The CDR3 has 17 residues. Losses at the gene ends were 3 bases for V and 1 base for J; bases not matched to a gene: 8. Germline assignment: CDR1 LGHNA and CDR2 YSLEER.

This chain uses TRBV12-3 or TRBV12-4 with TRBJ2-6; possibly TRBD1 for D (6 bases). V was clipped by 5 bases and J by 5 bases, with 10 bases between them. This CDR3 spans 14 amino acids. The CDR3 sequence: CASSVGGRANVLTF. For the CDR3, the DNA is TGTGCCAGCAGTGTAGGGGGTCGGGCCAACGTCCTGACTTTC.

The genes are TRBV10-3 and TRBJ1-6, with 8 bases identical to TRBD1. Germline V gene sequence: CDR1 ENHRY, CDR2 SYGVKD. The CDR3 runs to 16 residues. The junction had 7 bases not matched to a gene; V was cut back by 2 bases and J by 7 bases. The chain's CDR3 is CAISELPGQENSPLHF. The DNA of the CDR3 is TGTGCCATCAGTGAGCTTCCGGGACAGGAGAATTCACCCCTCCACTTT.

This rearrangement joins TRBV20-1 to TRBJ2-1; possibly TRBD1 for D (6 bases). This CDR3 comprises 11 residues. Trimming left V 6 bases short and J 12 bases short, with 15 bases between. The germline CDR1 and CDR2 sequences are DFQATT and SNEGSKA (reference sequence). CDR3 nucleotide sequence: TGCAGTGCAGGTCAGGGGACGCCGCAGTTCTTC. It translates to CSAGQGTPQFF.

V and J are TRBV5-1 and TRBJ2-7, with 10 bases aligning to TRBD2. This CDR3 has 16 residues. V lost 0 bases to trimming and J lost 1 base; unmatched junction nucleotides: 4. Germline lookup yields CDR1 SGHRS and CDR2 YFSETQ. The CDR3, as DNA: TGCGCCAGCAGCTTGGAAACTAGCGGGACTTCCTACGAGCAGTACTTC. This gives the protein CASSLETSGTSYEQYF.

In its sample, this clonotype was seen a few times. The J gene is TRBJ2-1, the V gene TRBV5-1; 10 nucleotides match TRBD2. The CDR3 consists of 18 residues. CDR1 and CDR2 from the germline V gene are SGHRS and YFSETQ. V shed 3 bases and J 0 bases; nucleotides not matched to a gene: 9. CDR3 protein: CASSSTGLAIRSYNEQFF. The CDR3, as DNA: TGCGCCAGCAGCTCTACGGGACTAGCGATTCGCTCCTACAATGAGCAGTTCTTC.

A word on this clonotype: A read error may be the cause here, since a much bigger clone is one base away. The chain uses TRBV19 and TRBJ2-3, with 10 bases aligning to TRBD2. Germline V CDR1 and CDR2: LNHDA, SQIVND (reference sequence). With 5 bases clipped from V and 4 bases from J, the junction kept 6 bases outside the gene matches. CDR3 length: 15 amino acids. CDR3 sequence reads: CASSFLAGVPDTQYF. Here the CDR3 DNA reads TGTGCCAGTAGTTTTCTAGCGGGAGTCCCAGATACGCAGTATTTT.